The entry below gives a single T cell receptor beta chain sequence along with its context. Its antigen is undetermined. This specimen belongs to a study of T cell responses to AZD1222 COVID-19 vaccine. Study-level points and caveats: The peak T cell response came first, and repertoires were sampled only after it.

TCRdb's copy holds only in-frame clones and misses some; the assay was immunoSEQ multiplex PCR. The data show about 200,000 clones, with approximately 93% seen just once and around 3.7% held by the top ten. The CDR3 covers 13 residues. CDR1 and CDR2 from the germline V gene are SGHVS and FQNEAQ. V was trimmed by 1 base and J by 10 bases, leaving 11 bases between them. This material consisted of peripheral blood, taken 28 days after the second AZD1222 dose. This rearrangement joins TRBV7-8 to TRBJ2-1; D gene uncertain. The sequence came from an adult who received the AZD1222 COVID-19 vaccine. In DNA form, the CDR3 reads TGTGCCAGCAGCTTAGGCCCGGCAGGAGAGCAGTTCTTC. This codes for CASSLGPAGEQFF.